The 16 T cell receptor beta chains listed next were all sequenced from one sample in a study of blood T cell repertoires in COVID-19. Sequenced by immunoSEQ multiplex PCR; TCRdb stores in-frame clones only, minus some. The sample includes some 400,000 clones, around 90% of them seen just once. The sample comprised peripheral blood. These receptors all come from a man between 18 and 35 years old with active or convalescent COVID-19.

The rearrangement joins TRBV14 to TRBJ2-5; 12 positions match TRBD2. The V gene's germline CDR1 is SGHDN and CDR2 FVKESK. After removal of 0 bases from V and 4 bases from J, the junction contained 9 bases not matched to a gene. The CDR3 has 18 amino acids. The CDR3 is CASSQDARTSGIGETQYF. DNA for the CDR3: TGTGCCAGCAGCCAAGATGCCCGGACTAGCGGGATAGGAGAGACCCAGTACTTC.

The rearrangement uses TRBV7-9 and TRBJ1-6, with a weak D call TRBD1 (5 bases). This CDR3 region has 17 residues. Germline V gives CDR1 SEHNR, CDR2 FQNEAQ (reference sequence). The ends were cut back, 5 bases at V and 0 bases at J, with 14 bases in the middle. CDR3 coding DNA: TGTGCCAGCAGCCAGCTTCAGGGCAGCTCCTATAATTCACCCCTCCACTTT. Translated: CASSQLQGSSYNSPLHF.

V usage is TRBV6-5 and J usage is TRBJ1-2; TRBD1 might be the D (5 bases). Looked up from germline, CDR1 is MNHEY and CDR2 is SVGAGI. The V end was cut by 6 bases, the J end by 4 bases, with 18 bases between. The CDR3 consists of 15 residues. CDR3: CASRPAERGSYGYTF. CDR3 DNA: TGTGCCAGCAGACCGGCGGAAAGGGGAAGCTATGGCTACACCTTC.

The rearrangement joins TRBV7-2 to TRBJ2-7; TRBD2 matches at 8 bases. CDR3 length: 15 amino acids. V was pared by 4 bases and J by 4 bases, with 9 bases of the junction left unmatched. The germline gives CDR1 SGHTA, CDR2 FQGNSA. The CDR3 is CASSYKQAGAYEQYF. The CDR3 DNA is TGTGCCAGCAGCTACAAACAAGCGGGAGCTTACGAGCAGTACTTC.

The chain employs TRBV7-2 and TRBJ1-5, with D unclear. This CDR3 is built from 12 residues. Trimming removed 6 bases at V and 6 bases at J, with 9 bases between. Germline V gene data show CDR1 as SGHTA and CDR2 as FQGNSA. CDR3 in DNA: TGTGCCAGCAGAGCACCCGGTCAGCCCCAGCATTTT. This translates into CASRAPGQPQHF.

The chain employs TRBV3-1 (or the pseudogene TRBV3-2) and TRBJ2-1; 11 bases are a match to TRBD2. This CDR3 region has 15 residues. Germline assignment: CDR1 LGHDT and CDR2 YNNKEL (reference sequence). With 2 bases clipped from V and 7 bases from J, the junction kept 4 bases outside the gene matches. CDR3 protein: CASSQQTSGGNEQFF. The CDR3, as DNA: TGTGCCAGCAGCCAACAAACTAGCGGGGGTAATGAGCAGTTCTTC.

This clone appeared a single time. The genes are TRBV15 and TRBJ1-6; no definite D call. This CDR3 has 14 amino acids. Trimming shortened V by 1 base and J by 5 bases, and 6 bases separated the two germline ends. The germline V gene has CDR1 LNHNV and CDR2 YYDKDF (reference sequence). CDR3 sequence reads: CATSRVQDNSPLHF. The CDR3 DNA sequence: TGTGCCACCAGCAGAGTTCAGGATAATTCACCCCTCCACTTT.

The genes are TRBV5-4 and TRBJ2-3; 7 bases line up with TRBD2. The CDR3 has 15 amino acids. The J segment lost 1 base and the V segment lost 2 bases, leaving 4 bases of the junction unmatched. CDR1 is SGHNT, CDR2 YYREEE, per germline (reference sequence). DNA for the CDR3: TGTGCCAGCAGCTTCTATGCGGGAGGCACAGATACGCAGTATTTT. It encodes CASSFYAGGTDTQYF.

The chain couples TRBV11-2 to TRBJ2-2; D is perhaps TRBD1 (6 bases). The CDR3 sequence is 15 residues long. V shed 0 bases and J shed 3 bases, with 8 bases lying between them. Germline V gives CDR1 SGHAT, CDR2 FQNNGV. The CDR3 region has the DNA TGTGCCAGCAGCTTAGAGGGGGCGTACACCGGGGAGCTGTTTTTT. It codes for CASSLEGAYTGELFF.

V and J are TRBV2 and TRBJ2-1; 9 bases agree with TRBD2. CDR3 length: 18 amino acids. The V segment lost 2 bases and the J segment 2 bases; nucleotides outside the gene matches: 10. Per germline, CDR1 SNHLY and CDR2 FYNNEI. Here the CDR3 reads CASSEWRGGGRAYNEQFF. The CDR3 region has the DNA TGTGCCAGCAGTGAATGGCGAGGAGGCGGGAGGGCCTACAATGAGCAGTTCTTC. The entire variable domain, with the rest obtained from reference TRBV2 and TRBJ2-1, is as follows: EPEVTQTPSHQVTQMGQEVILRCVPISNHLYFYWYRQILGQKVEFLVSFYNNEISEKSEIFDDQFSVERPDGSNFTLKIRSTKLEDSAMYFCASSEWRGGGRAYNEQFFGPGTRLTVL.

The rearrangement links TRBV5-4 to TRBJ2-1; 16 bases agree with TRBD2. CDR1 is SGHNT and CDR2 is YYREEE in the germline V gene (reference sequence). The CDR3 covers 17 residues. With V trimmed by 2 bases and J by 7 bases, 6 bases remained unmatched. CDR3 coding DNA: TGTGCCAGCAGCTTACTGGGACTAGCGGGAGGGCCGAATGAGCAGTTCTTC. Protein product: CASSLLGLAGGPNEQFF.

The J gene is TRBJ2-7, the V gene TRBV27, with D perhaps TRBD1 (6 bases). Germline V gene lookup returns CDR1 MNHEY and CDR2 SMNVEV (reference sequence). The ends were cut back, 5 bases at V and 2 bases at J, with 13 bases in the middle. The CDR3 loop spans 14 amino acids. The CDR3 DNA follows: TGTGCCAGCAGTCCCAGGTCAGGGGCCTACGAGCAGTACTTC. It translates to CASSPRSGAYEQYF.

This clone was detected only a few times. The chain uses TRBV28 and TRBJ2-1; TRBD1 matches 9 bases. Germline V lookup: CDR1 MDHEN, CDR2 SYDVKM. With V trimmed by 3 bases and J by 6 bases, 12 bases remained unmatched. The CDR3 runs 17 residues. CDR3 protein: CASSFLFSWDRVNEQFF. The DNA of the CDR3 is TGTGCCAGCAGTTTCCTTTTCTCATGGGACAGGGTCAATGAGCAGTTCTTC.

CDR3: CASSLGSTYEQYF. In DNA form, the CDR3 reads TGTGCCAGCAGTTTGGGCAGTACCTACGAGCAGTACTTC. The J gene is TRBJ2-7, the V gene TRBV28; D unclear. The CDR3 totals 13 residues. The V gene's germline CDR1 is MDHEN and CDR2 SYDVKM. Trimming took off 3 bases at V and 2 bases at J, with 8 bases between the two ends. Filled out from reference TRBV28 and TRBJ2-7, the complete variable domain reads DVKVTQSSRYLVKRTGEKVFLECVQDMDHENMFWYRQDPGLGLRLIYFSYDVKMKEKGDIPEGYSVSREKKERFSLILESASTNQTSMYLCASSLGSTYEQYFGPGTRLTVT.

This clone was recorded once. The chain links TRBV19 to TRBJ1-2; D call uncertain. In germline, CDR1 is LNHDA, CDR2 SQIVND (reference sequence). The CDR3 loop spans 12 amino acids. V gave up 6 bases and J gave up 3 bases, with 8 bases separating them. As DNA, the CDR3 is TGTGCCAGTAGCAGAGGCTACTATGGCTACACCTTC. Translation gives CASSRGYYGYTF.

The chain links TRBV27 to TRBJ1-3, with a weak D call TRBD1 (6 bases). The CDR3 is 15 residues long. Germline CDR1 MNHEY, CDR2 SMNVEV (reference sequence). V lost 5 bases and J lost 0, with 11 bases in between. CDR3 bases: TGTGCCAGCAGTGAAACAGGGAGCTCTGGAAACACCATATATTTT. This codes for CASSETGSSGNTIYF.